This T cell receptor (beta chain) was recorded in a study of cytomegalovirus exposure and HLA in healthy donors (dated by TCRdb to 2016 to 2017). Regarding the research as a whole: In an earlier analysis of under 600 of the donors, 276 Gb of sequence data and 117 million unique TCR beta sequences from about 179 million T cells were reported. Besides the first cohort of around 700 subjects, a separate validation cohort made up of 120 or so different subjects was used. All discovery cohort repertoires had been generated using a single sequencing platform. In an earlier analysis of about 590 of the donors, high-throughput TCR beta sequencing was used to judge whether each TCR beta V gene segment behaved as functional or pseudogenic. The study aimed to test whether signatures of past pathogen exposure could be identified by cataloging public T cell receptors. To predict cytomegalovirus infection status, the study brought together high-throughput TCR immunosequencing, statistical association of individual TCRs with disease status, and machine learning. Roughly five DR-DQ haplotypes were handled as single units for association and clustering, since linkage in the cohort was strong. An early release that covered some 630 HLA-typed donors contained approximately 320 gigabases of sequencing data and 70 million to 100 million unique TCR sequences. Donor age, sex, ethnicity and CMV serostatus were compiled alongside the repertoire data. A later analysis re-examined previously published TCR beta repertoires from more than 600 donors and added high-resolution HLA genotyping to investigate patterns of TCR occurrence. The number of donors typed differed by locus, with about 620-630 for A, B, C, DRB1 and DQB1, around 500 for DQA1, 600 to 610 for DPA1, and some 470 for DPB1. Class I and class II HLA loci were covered by the typing at four-digit resolution. A later genetic analysis took genome-wide SNP genotypes for 398 of the 666 donors and used that subset as a discovery cohort. Across approximately 420 genotyped donors of the cohort, an average of approximately 200,000 unique TCR beta nucleotide sequences per donor were sequenced, and roughly 18% of those sequences were non-productive. The genetic ancestry cluster associated with self-reported Caucasian donors included about 84% of the approximately 430 genotyped donors. The study profiled the T cell repertoires of about 720 subjects by immunosequencing and related them to cytomegalovirus serostatus. Rather than drawing on any new phenotypic data, the later analysis identified candidate immune exposures from TCR beta sequences and the way those sequences occurred across donors.

What the study reported, not specific to this receptor: A later genetic analysis associated a missense DCLRE1C variant with V-gene and J-gene trimming of TCR beta chains, and an independent cohort replicated the association. Most CMV-associated TCR beta chains appeared to be HLA-restricted in a later analysis, and the HLA associations seemed to be driven largely by CMV exposure. Three of the identified cytomegalovirus-associated TCR beta chains were confirmed in vitro to be specific for cytomegalovirus antigens. In both the original and validation cohorts, the classifier was reported to diagnose cytomegalovirus status with high specificity and sensitivity. The cohort was sequenced for TCR beta chains only, and without alpha or paired-chain data the features that could be detected were limited. It was suggested by the authors that the approach could potentially be generalized to other disease states and immunological phenotypes. The presence/absence analyses assumed that sequencing depth was roughly uniform across donors, and that assumption may not be true. In a later analysis, HLA-associated TCR beta chains were found to be more clonally expanded and to have lower generation probabilities than equally common non-associated chains. The earlier analysis of 587 of the donors excluded over 15 rarely observed V segments, including chromosome 9 orphons, because counts were too low. According to a later analysis, TCR association rates differed among HLA loci, with DRB1 alleles showing the most associated TCRs and HLA-C alleles showing the fewest. Linkage disequilibrium might explain the correlated functional status among segregating V segments, but an unknown experimental factor could not be excluded. Most TCR sequences were observed very rarely across donors, whereas some public TCRs were present in many individuals. Because HLA typing was missing for some donors at each locus, association tests included only the typed subset. According to a later analysis, parvovirus B19, influenza, CMV and Epstein-Barr virus appeared linked to several top co-occurrence clusters. When HLA alleles, especially DR and DQ, strongly co-occurred, attributing TCR associations to individual alleles was difficult. In a later genetic analysis, fewer N-insertions in productive TCRs were reported among donors in an Asian-associated ancestry cluster than the 666-donor mean. CMV serostatus was the only immune exposure information available for the cohort. A further reported finding was that TCR beta sequences accurately predicted the HLA-A and HLA-B alleles for most subjects in the first cohort. The sequencing pipeline was judged likely to have produced a cluster of highly shared sequence variants as a technical artifact. A total of 150 or so TCR beta chains were listed by the study as associated with cytomegalovirus. In an earlier analysis of 587 of the donors, most TCR beta V segments appeared in productive rearrangements about 87% or about 30% of the time, broadly matching IMGT annotations. A later analysis associated about 17,000 TCR beta sequences with specific HLA alleles at a false discovery rate of 0.05.

For this clone: This receptor's antigen is unknown. No base-level quality is on record; no much larger clone is a single base apart.

Receptor libraries were prepared by the immunoSEQ multiplex PCR assay. The multiplex PCR relied on a mix of 60 forward primers for TCR Vbeta segments and 13 reverse primers for TCR Jbeta segments. The CDR3 region of rearranged TCR beta genes was amplified from genomic DNA by a multiplex PCR assay. On the Illumina HiSeq System, the amplified TCR beta libraries were sequenced as 87-base-pair reads. The authors' analysis ran thus. A later analysis counted some 80 million unique TCR beta chains across the 600 to 850 repertoires, and some 11 million of these chains were shared by at least two donors. Raw reads were error-corrected and collapsed into unique sequences by a nearest-neighbor algorithm in which closely related sequences were merged to remove PCR and sequencing errors. Alignment of CDR3 sequences to IMGT reference sequences was used to assign V, D and J gene segments. Each retained sequence needed at least a six-nucleotide match to both a V gene segment and a J gene segment. Rearrangements were called productive when the CDR3 lacked stop codons and stayed in frame with V and J; all others were non-productive. CDR3 was defined by IMGT convention, running from the second conserved V-encoded cysteine to the conserved J-encoded phenylalanine. In an earlier analysis of approximately 500 of the donors, sequences lacking an unambiguous match to a single V gene segment were excluded. An earlier analysis of fewer than 750 of the donors called V segments functional above 56.7% productive rearrangements and segregating when the between-donor standard deviation exceeded 5%. A statistical classification framework was built to diagnose cytomegalovirus status from the catalog of TCR beta chain sequences. In a later analysis, V and J genes were assigned by comparing TCR nucleotide sequences against IMGT/GENE-DB human TR gene sequences. Using the TCRdist pipeline, a later analysis assigned CDR3 sequences along with most-parsimonious VDJ recombination scenarios. In a later analysis, each TCR beta chain was defined by its CDR3 amino acid sequence together with its V-gene family, and reads lacking a unique V-gene family were excluded. In a later analysis, around 600 highly shared, low-generation-probability nucleotide sequences were removed to address suspected cross-contamination and a sequencing artifact. In a later analysis, a clonal expansion index was calculated for each public chain from normalized within-repertoire ranks of inferred template counts. In a later analysis, generation probabilities were computed using a VDJ recombination model fitted to out-of-frame rearrangements, and the results were checked against IGoR. In a later analysis, hypergeometric tests were used to score TCR-TCR, TCR-HLA and TCR-CMV co-occurrence, with a repertoire-size bias correction applied to TCR pairs. False discovery rates were estimated in a later analysis by permuting HLA or CMV assignments 20 times. In a later analysis, co-occurring TCRs were grouped using DBSCAN, with TCRdist sequence similarity added in when clustering inside HLA-allele-positive subsets. For co-occurrence clustering, repertoires with fewer than 30,000 or more than 120,000 public chains were excluded, along with 4 to 6 repertoires with anomalous nucleotide sharing. The clones in this table, taken by TCRdb from immuneACCESS, are in-frame only. Not every clone is retained; where verified, under half of the shortfall comes from an unresolved V gene, and the cause of the rest is unknown. V and J calls plus clone size are reproduced from that table; the DNA served to infer D and trimming. The sample includes 90,000 to 100,000 clones, with about a tenth observed a single time. About 4.7% of the sample is in the top ten clones.

The cohort consisted of hundreds of healthy bone marrow donors. At the time of sampling, every cohort member was nominally healthy, though immune exposures that went unrecorded were likely present. The donor was CMV seropositive and belonged to the group of about 290 seropositive cohort members. Each donor provided a peripheral blood sample, and peripheral blood mononuclear cells were used for TCR beta sequencing. Genomic DNA extraction from the blood cell samples was performed with the Qiagen DNeasy Blood Extraction Kit. The specimen sequenced was PBMCs. This clonotype originated in a man in his fifties in good health and CMV-seropositive.

The DNA sequence is TGTGCCAGCAGCTCAGGTATAACCTTGACGCGGGGAGATACGCAGTATTTT. Its amino acids are CASSSGITLTRGDTQYF. The chain was built from TRBV7-9 and TRBJ2-3, with TRBD2 perhaps the D gene, on 6 matching bases. From its cysteine to its phenylalanine, the CDR3 spans 17 amino acids. This entry keeps only the CDR3 DNA: 51 bases, framed from base 1. Between the V and J ends, shortened by 4 bases and 5 bases respectively, the junction contains 22 bases. CDR1 and CDR2, looked up from the germline V gene (reference sequence), are SEHNR and FQNEAQ.